This is a list of T cell receptor beta chains from one sample in a study of pediatric ulcerative colitis. Clones were read by immunoSEQ multiplex PCR, and TCRdb kept only the in-frame ones, dropping some. The sample records tens of thousands of clones, around four fifths being singletons. Material: blood. Receptor source: a girl aged 5 to 17 with moderate ulcerative colitis. Each CDR3 is given with its conserved first and last residue.

>TRBV19|15
CASSIGWTGGFEQYF
>TRBV30|14
CAWSFTWGGGEAFF
>TRBV4-3|13
CASSQERYQPQHF
>TRBV6-5|14
CAPSEADSGNTIYF
>TRBV7-9|17
CASSLTRDRPGTDTQYF
>TRBV28|14
CGTRILAGINEQFF
>TRBV6-5|15
CASGTGTGPLGEQFF
>TRBV11-2|14
CASTGTFSYNEQFF
>TRBV5-4|15
CASSRNLQGNTEAFF
>TRBV5-1|14
CASTDRRGYTEAFF
>TRBV19|15
CASSIEDRRTYGYTF
>TRBV28|15
CASSPLAGESGELFF
>TRBV7-8|13
CASSYLQNTEAFF
>TRBV6-6|13
CATDAGGGTEAFF
>TRBV7-9|16
CASSFGDRVDNYGYTF
>TRBV10-1|16
CASRVTGLTYNSPLHF
>TRBV6-1|16
CAISEVGGFSNQPQHF
>TRBV2|15
CASRTDPGENTEAFF
>TRBV6-5|12
CASSRTDYEQYF
>TRBV7-9|12
CASSYDRDEAFF
>TRBV7-9|13
CASSPPRDEKLFF
>TRBV7-2|15
CASSLLAGGQETQYF
>TRBV18|14
CASSPGWTKNIQYF